These 22 T cell receptor beta chains originate from one sample sequenced in a study of early T cells in non-severe SARS-CoV-2 infection. TCRdb re-called the 5' RACE reads through MiXCR, storing one row per CDR3 protein. Of some 58,000 distinct CDR3 sequences detected, 11% appear once; the ten largest clones hold 2.5% to 3.5%. The sequenced sample was whole blood, obtained at baseline. These receptors were obtained from an adult who was a healthcare worker with PCR-confirmed SARS-CoV-2 infection or an uninfected control (not recorded which).

V usage is TRBV12-3 or TRBV12-4 and J usage is TRBJ1-1; no clear D gene. Trimming shortened V by 3 bases and J by 5 bases, and 13 bases separated the two germline ends. This CDR3 has 14 amino acids. This CDR3 reads CASSLNSDSTEAFF. The CDR3 DNA is TGTGCCAGCAGTTTGAACAGCGATTCAACTGAAGCTTTCTTT.

This clonotype was recorded at least ten times. This rearrangement joins TRBV5-1 to TRBJ2-3, with a weak D call TRBD2 (5 bases). The CDR3 covers 14 residues. V was cut by 0 bases and J by 2 bases, with 7 bases left in between. Germline CDR1 reads SGHRS; CDR2 reads YFSETQ. The CDR3: CASSLAGDTDTQYF. The CDR3 bases are TGCGCCAGCAGCTTGGCCGGGGACACAGATACGCAGTATTTT.

This clonotype was counted only a few times. The rearrangement uses TRBV29-1 and TRBJ1-4; unclear D gene. The CDR3 is 13 residues long. V was pared by 4 bases and J by 3 bases, with 9 bases between. The germline CDR1 and CDR2 sequences are SQVTM and ANQGSEA. The CDR3 coding sequence is TGCAGCGTTGGAGAGAGGTCTAATGAAAAACTGTTTTTT. It yields the protein CSVGERSNEKLFF.

This clonotype was picked up a small number of times. The CDR3 loop reads CASSLETDEAFF. In nucleotides, the CDR3 is TGTGCCAGCAGCTTGGAGACAGATGAAGCTTTCTTT. The J gene is TRBJ1-1, the V gene TRBV5-6; tentative D call: TRBD1 (5 bases). There are 12 residues in the CDR3. Per the germline V gene, CDR1 is SGHDT and CDR2 is YYEEEE. V was clipped by 0 bases and J by 7 bases, with 7 bases between them.

This clonotype was counted only a few times. The V gene is TRBV11-2, the J gene TRBJ2-3; either TRBD1 or TRBD2 may fit D (6 bases each). This CDR3 spans 16 amino acids. Between the trimmed V and J ends, which lost 1 base and 1 base, there was a span of 12 bases. Germline CDR1 reads SGHAT; CDR2 reads FQNNGV. The CDR3 DNA reads TGTGCCAGCAGCTTAGGCCGGGGGCAGGGCACAGATACGCAGTATTTT. Its translation is CASSLGRGQGTDTQYF.

This clonotype showed up just a few times. CDR3 coding DNA: TGTGCCAGCAGCCACGGCTACGAGCAGTACTTC. It yields the protein CASSHGYEQYF. The chain links TRBV3-2 to TRBJ2-7. TRBV3-2 is classified as a pseudogene. The CDR3 is made up of 11 amino acids.

The rearrangement uses TRBV5-4 and TRBJ1-2; the D gene is possibly TRBD1 (6 bases). Germline loops: CDR1 SGHNT, CDR2 YYREEE (reference sequence). With 4 bases removed from V and 4 bases from J, the gap between germline ends came to 8 bases. This CDR3 comprises 12 residues. The CDR3 region has the DNA TGTGCCAGCAGCCGAGGGGGCTATGGCTACACCTTC. Residues: CASSRGGYGYTF.

This clonotype was detected only a few times. This chain uses TRBV7-9 with TRBJ1-1; 7 bases line up with TRBD1. This CDR3 has 12 residues. V lost 5 bases and J lost 6; bases outside the gene matches: 3. The V gene's germline CDR1 is SEHNR and CDR2 FQNEAQ (reference sequence). The CDR3 loop reads CASSTGTAEAFF. The CDR3 DNA follows: TGTGCCAGCAGCACCGGGACAGCTGAAGCTTTCTTT.

This clonotype came up many times. This chain connects TRBV29-1 to TRBJ1-2; D is uncertain. CDR1 and CDR2 from the germline V gene are SQVTM and ANQGSEA. This CDR3 spans 12 amino acids. V gave up 4 bases and J gave up 6 bases, with 12 bases separating them. This chain's CDR3 is CSVVRVTDGYTF. The CDR3 DNA is TGCAGCGTTGTTCGTGTTACTGATGGCTACACCTTC. Variable domain in full (rest from reference TRBV29-1 and TRBJ1-2): SAVISQKPSRDICQRGTSLTIQCQVDSQVTMMFWYRQQPGQSLTLIATANQGSEATYESGFVIDKFPISRPNLTFSTLTVSNMSPEDSSIYLCSVVRVTDGYTFGSGTRLTVV.

The chain uses TRBV28 and TRBJ2-5; D unclear. This CDR3 region has 15 residues. V was clipped by 5 bases and J by 1 base, with 14 bases between them. Germline values: CDR1 MDHEN, CDR2 SYDVKM. Here the CDR3 DNA reads TGTGCCAGCAGTCCCCAGGCTGGGCTCCAAGAGACCCAGTACTTC. This encodes CASSPQAGLQETQYF.

In its sample, this clonotype was seen a few times. The CDR3 is CASSINGVGPSYEQYF. CDR3 sequence (DNA): TGTGCCAGCAGCATAAATGGAGTGGGGCCCTCCTACGAGCAGTACTTC. J is TRBJ2-7 and V is TRBV11-2, with a possible D match to TRBD1 (5 bases). Germline-derived CDR1 and CDR2 are SGHAT and FQNNGV. The germline V and J ends were trimmed by 5 bases and 0 bases, with 17 bases remaining between them. The CDR3 is made up of 16 amino acids.

V is TRBV27 and J is TRBJ2-7; no reliable D call. V was clipped by 2 bases and J by 5 bases, with 1 base between them. CDR3 length: 10 residues. Germline V gives CDR1 MNHEY, CDR2 SMNVEV (reference sequence). The CDR3 DNA reads TGTGCCAGCAGTTTAGACGAGCAGTACTTC. Translation: CASSLDEQYF.

This chain connects TRBV2 to TRBJ1-4, with D tentatively TRBD1 (6 bases). CDR3 length equals 15 residues. Germline-derived CDR1 and CDR2 are SNHLY and FYNNEI. V gave up 0 bases and J gave up 5 bases, with 10 bases separating them. CDR3 in DNA: TGTGCCAGCAGTGAAGCACAGGGCCGGAATGAAAAACTGTTTTTT. This encodes CASSEAQGRNEKLFF.

This clonotype has ten or more counts. This rearrangement joins TRBV7-8 to TRBJ2-2; 7 bases align to TRBD2. CDR1 and CDR2 from the germline V gene are SGHVS and FQNEAQ. The CDR3 extends over 18 amino acids. J lost 0 bases, V lost 3 bases, and 10 bases had no gene match. CDR3 DNA sequence: TGTGCCAGCAGCTTGTACTCCCGGGACTACACGAACACCGGGGAGCTGTTTTTT. Translating it yields CASSLYSRDYTNTGELFF.

This clonotype was detected many times. V is TRBV3-2 and J is TRBJ2-2. TRBV3-2 is deemed a pseudogene. CDR3 length equals 15 residues. CDR3 amino acids: CASSQSAGATGELFF. The CDR3 DNA reads as TGTGCCAGCAGCCAGTCGGCAGGAGCCACCGGGGAGCTGTTTTTT.

The chain combines TRBV5-4 with TRBJ1-3; the D is unclear. Germline-derived CDR1 and CDR2 are SGHNT and YYREEE (reference sequence). V gave up 5 bases and J gave up 5 bases, with 17 bases separating them. The length of the CDR3 is 15 residues. CDR3 protein: CASSSAQDGRNTIYF. Here the CDR3 DNA reads TGTGCCAGCAGTTCGGCCCAGGATGGAAGAAACACCATATATTTT.

This clonotype was seen many times. The CDR3 spells CASSYSRIGAEAFF. CDR3 in DNA: TGTGCCAGCAGTTACTCGAGAATTGGCGCTGAAGCTTTCTTT. The chain is built from TRBV6-5 and TRBJ1-1; D is unclear. V shed 0 bases and J shed 6 bases, with 11 bases lying between them. This CDR3 comprises 14 residues. The germline CDR1 and CDR2 sequences are MNHEY and SVGAGI.

This clonotype was seen a few times. This chain uses TRBV6-6 with TRBJ2-1; D gene ambiguous. CDR1 MNHNY and CDR2 SVGAGI come from the germline V gene (reference sequence). The V gene lost 2 bases and the J gene lost 0 bases, with 11 bases spanning the gap. This CDR3 has 16 amino acids. The CDR3 DNA reads as TGTGCCAGCAGTTACCCCGACACCTACTCCTACAATGAGCAGTTCTTC. Amino acids: CASSYPDTYSYNEQFF.

The table lists this clonotype with many counts. The J gene is TRBJ1-6, the V gene TRBV7-2; 8 positions agree with TRBD1. Germline V gene lookup returns CDR1 SGHTA and CDR2 FQGNSA. V lost 5 bases to trimming and J lost 7 bases; unmatched junction nucleotides: 7. The CDR3 spans 15 residues. The CDR3 DNA sequence: TGTGCCAGCAGCGCCTACAGGGGGGGCAATTCACCCCTCCACTTT. Its protein product is CASSAYRGGNSPLHF.

The CDR3: CASSEGGASSGNTIYF. Written as DNA, the CDR3 is TGTGCCAGCAGTGAAGGGGGCGCGTCGTCTGGAAACACCATATATTTT. The chain recombines TRBV28 with TRBJ1-3; 7 nucleotides align to TRBD1. The CDR3 contains 16 residues. Germline loops: CDR1 MDHEN, CDR2 SYDVKM. After removal of 5 bases from V and 1 base from J, the junction contained 8 bases not matched to a gene.

This chain links TRBV7-9 with TRBJ2-3; the match to TRBD2 covers 9 bases. Germline loops: CDR1 SEHNR, CDR2 FQNEAQ (reference sequence). This CDR3 has 16 residues. The trim removed 5 bases at V and 2 bases at J, leaving 8 bases unmatched. In DNA, the CDR3 is TGTGCCAGCAGCATCCTAGCGGGGCGAGACACAGATACGCAGTATTTT. Amino acids: CASSILAGRDTDTQYF.

This clonotype was detected only a few times. The V and J genes are TRBV5-6 and TRBJ2-4; possible D gene TRBD1, 5 bases. V was shortened by 4 bases and J by 2 bases, with 16 bases between the two germline ends. Germline lookup yields CDR1 SGHDT and CDR2 YYEEEE. The CDR3 has 16 amino acids. CDR3 nucleotide sequence: TGTGCCAGCAGCCTCAGGGTACTTGGTCCCAAAAACATTCAGTACTTC. As protein: CASSLRVLGPKNIQYF.